This T cell receptor (beta chain) was observed in a study of post-analysis software for immune sequencing data. Whole-study context: The patients showed relapsing-remitting, secondary progressive and progressive-relapsing multiple sclerosis courses. Findings and limits, study-wide: F-measure co-clustering was strong for batch-matched samples. Patients with multiple sclerosis recorded significantly lower normalized Chao1 diversity than controls, the study found.

The authors incorporated unique molecular identifiers into the TCR beta cDNA libraries. About 500,000 cDNA molecules were obtained from about 0.98 to 11 million T cells. TCRdb recomputed calls from the PCR reads with MiXCR, one row per CDR3 protein. The sample has approximately 440,000 distinct CDR3 sequences, roughly 45% seen once. This clonotype has a handful of counts. The antigen remains undetermined. The source material was blood. The clonotype originates from a girl between 5 and 17 years old with multiple sclerosis.

The CDR3 loop is CASSHWTSGYNEQFF. CDR3 DNA sequence: TGTGCCAGCAGCCACTGGACTAGCGGGTACAATGAGCAGTTCTTC. The V and J genes are TRBV7-2 and TRBJ2-1; 11 bases fit TRBD2. V shed 5 bases and J 4 bases; nucleotides not matched to a gene: 4. The CDR3 consists of 15 residues. Germline values: CDR1 SGHTA, CDR2 FQGNSA.